The subject of this entry is one T cell receptor (beta chain). Its specific antigen is unknown. Base qualities are not recorded, but no much larger clone differs from it by a single base. The data were obtained in a study of glioma-infiltrating T cells after dendritic cell vaccination listed by TCRdb under 2016. Background on the whole study: The cohort comprised 15 glioblastoma patients from Phase I and II dendritic cell vaccination trials, 9 newly diagnosed and 6 with recurrent disease. Autologous tumor lysate-pulsed dendritic cell vaccination was administered to the patients between the early 2000s and the early 2010s. Survival after dendritic cell vaccination was correlated with TCR sequencing metrics, such as TIL content and the overlap between tumor and blood repertoires. Each patient got three intradermal injections of the dendritic cell vaccine, spaced at biweekly intervals, in the arm below the axilla. To make the vaccine, monocyte-derived dendritic cells were cultured for seven days with IL-4 and GM-CSF and then pulsed overnight with autologous tumor lysate. In glioblastoma patients vaccinated with dendritic cells, deep sequencing of TCR beta CDR3 regions served to measure the amount of tumor-infiltrating lymphocytes and to compare repertoires between tumor and blood.

The immunoSEQ assay amplified TCRB CDR3 regions from roughly 2 micrograms of genomic DNA, or from all available DNA when less than that amount was available. The multiplex PCR employed 60 forward primers targeting TCR V beta segments and 13 reverse primers targeting J beta segments. Synthetic control templates were spiked into each sample at limiting dilution to estimate reads per starting template. The Illumina HiSeq System generated sequencing reads of 87 bp. The authors' analysis ran thus. PCR and sequencing errors were removed by a nearest neighbor algorithm that merged closely related sequences. TCR overlap was defined as the percentage of unique tumor TCR beta sequences that were also present in the same patient's peripheral blood. The table comes from immuneACCESS by way of TCRdb, which keeps in-frame sequences with V and J called. Part of the clones is missing from these tables; in studies checked, under half for an unresolved V gene and the rest for unknown reasons. The DNA was the basis for D and trimming; V, J and clone size are from that table. This sample comprises 95,000 or so clones, more than 75% of them detected only once. The top ten constitute over 2.5% of the sample.

Selection of patients required sufficient residual fresh-frozen tumor tissue and over two years of available survival data. None of the glioblastoma patients carried an isocitrate dehydrogenase mutation, although molecular status otherwise varied. PBMC collection took place before vaccination, two weeks after the third vaccination, and at tumor progression if progression occurred. Genomic DNA was extracted with the Qiagen DNeasy Blood extraction Kit. V is pared back by 5 bases and J by 4 bases, with 11 bases lying between the germline termini. The CDR3 spans 13 residues, from the cysteine through the phenylalanine. Just the 39-base CDR3 DNA is kept, in frame starting at base 1. CDR1 and CDR2 are drawn from the germline V gene (reference sequence): PRHDT, FYEKMQ. Paper-wide results and their limitations: The TCR overlap response model with three groups was called speculative and said to need prospective validation. TCR clonality showed no direct relationship with survival, which suggests that a diverse polyclonal response may matter. The cohort was small and heterogeneous, with few patients having full blood and tumor sets and even fewer initial-recurrent tumor pairs. Higher estimated pretreatment TIL content predicted longer time to progression and overall survival after dendritic cell vaccination.

The source of this sequence is a human donor with glioblastoma. The chain employs TRBV13 and TRBJ1-2, with no confidently assigned D gene. Sequences were derived from blood, sampled before dendritic cell vaccination. The CDR3 in this case is CASSPISFYGYTF. The DNA reads as follows: TGTGCCAGCAGCCCCATCAGTTTCTATGGCTACACCTTC.